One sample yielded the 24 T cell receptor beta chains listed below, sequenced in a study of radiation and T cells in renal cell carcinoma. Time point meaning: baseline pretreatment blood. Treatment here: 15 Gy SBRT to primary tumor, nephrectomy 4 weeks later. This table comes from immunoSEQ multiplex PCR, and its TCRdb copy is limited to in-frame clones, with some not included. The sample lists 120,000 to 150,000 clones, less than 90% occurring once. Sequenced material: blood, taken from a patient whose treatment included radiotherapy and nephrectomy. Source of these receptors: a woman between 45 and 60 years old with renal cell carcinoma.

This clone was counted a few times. In nucleotides, the CDR3 is TGTGCCAGCAGCCGTCTAGCGGGGGGAGAGAATACGCAGTATTTT. Its protein is CASSRLAGGENTQYF. The chain recombines TRBV28 with TRBJ2-3; 11 bases fit TRBD2. Germline V lookup: CDR1 MDHEN, CDR2 SYDVKM. CDR3 length equals 15 residues. The trim removed 6 bases at V and 7 bases at J, leaving 9 bases unmatched.

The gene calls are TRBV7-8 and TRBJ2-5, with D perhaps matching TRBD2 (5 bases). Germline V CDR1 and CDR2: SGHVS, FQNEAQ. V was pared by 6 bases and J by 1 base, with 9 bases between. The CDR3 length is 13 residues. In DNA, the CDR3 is TGTGCCAGCAGTCCGGGGTTCCAAGAGACCCAGTACTTC. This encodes CASSPGFQETQYF.

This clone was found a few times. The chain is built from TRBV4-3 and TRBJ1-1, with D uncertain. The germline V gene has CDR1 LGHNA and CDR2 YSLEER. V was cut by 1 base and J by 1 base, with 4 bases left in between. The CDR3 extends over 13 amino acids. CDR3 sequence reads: CASSQGRNTEAFF. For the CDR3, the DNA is TGCGCCAGCAGCCAAGGGCGGAACACTGAAGCTTTCTTT.

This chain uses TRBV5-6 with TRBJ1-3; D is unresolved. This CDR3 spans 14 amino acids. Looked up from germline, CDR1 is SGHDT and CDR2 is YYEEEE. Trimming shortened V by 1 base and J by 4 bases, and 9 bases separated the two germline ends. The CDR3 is CASSLPGLGNTIYF. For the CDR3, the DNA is TGTGCCAGCAGCTTGCCCGGGTTGGGAAACACCATATATTTT.

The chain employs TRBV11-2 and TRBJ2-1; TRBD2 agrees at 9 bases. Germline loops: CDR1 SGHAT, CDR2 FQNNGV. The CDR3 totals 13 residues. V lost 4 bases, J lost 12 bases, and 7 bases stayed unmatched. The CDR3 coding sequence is TGTGCCAGCAGCTCCAGGACTAGCGTGCGGCAGTTCTTC. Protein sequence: CASSSRTSVRQFF.

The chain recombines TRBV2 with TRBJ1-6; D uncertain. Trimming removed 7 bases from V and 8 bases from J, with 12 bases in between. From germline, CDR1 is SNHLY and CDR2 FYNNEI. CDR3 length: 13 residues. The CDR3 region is CASTRGEDSPLHF. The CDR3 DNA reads TGTGCCAGCACTCGGGGAGAGGATTCACCCCTCCACTTT. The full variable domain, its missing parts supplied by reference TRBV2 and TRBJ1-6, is EPEVTQTPSHQVTQMGQEVILRCVPISNHLYFYWYRQILGQKVEFLVSFYNNEISEKSEIFDDQFSVERPDGSNFTLKIRSTKLEDSAMYFCASTRGEDSPLHFGNGTRLTVT.

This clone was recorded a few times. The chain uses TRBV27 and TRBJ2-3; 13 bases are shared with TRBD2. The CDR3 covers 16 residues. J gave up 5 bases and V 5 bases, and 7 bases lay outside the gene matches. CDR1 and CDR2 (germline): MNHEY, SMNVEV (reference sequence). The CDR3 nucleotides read TGTGCCAGCAGTCTACTAGCGGGGGGGCAGGGAGATACGCAGTATTTT. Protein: CASSLLAGGQGDTQYF.

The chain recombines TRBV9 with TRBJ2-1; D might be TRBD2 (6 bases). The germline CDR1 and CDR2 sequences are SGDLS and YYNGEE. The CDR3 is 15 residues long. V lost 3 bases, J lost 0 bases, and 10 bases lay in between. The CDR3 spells CASSADGSSYNEQFF. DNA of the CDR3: TGTGCCAGCAGCGCGGACGGGAGCTCCTACAATGAGCAGTTCTTC.

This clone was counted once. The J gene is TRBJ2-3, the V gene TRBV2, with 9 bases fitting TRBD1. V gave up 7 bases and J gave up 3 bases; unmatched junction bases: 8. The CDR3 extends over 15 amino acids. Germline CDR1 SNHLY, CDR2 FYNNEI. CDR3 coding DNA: TGTGCCAGCAAATGGACAGGGGTCAGAACAGATACGCAGTATTTT. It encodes CASKWTGVRTDTQYF.

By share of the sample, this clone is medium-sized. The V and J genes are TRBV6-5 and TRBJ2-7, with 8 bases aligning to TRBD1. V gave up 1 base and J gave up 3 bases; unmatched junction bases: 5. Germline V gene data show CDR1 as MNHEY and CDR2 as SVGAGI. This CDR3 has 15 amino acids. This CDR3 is CASSYWRTGSYEQYF. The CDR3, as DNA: TGTGCCAGCAGTTACTGGCGGACAGGGAGCTACGAGCAGTACTTC.

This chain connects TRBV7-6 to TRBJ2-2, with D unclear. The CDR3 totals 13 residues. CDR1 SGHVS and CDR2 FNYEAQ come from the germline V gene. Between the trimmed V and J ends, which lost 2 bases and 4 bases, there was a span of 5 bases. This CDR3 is CASSLPTTGELFF. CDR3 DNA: TGTGCCAGCAGCTTACCAACCACCGGGGAGCTGTTTTTT.

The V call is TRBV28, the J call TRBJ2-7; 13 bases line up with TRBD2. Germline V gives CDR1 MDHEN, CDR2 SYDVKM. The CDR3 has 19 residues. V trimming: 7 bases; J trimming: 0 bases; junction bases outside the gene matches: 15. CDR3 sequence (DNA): TGTGCCAGCATTTACACTCCGGGACTAGCGGGAATAATCTCCTACGAGCAGTACTTC. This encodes CASIYTPGLAGIISYEQYF.

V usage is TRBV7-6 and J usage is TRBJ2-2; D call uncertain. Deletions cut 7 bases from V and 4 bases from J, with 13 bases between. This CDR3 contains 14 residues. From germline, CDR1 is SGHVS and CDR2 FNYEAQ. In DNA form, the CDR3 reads TGTGCCAGCACCCAAGGAGCAACCACCGGGGAGCTGTTTTTT. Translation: CASTQGATTGELFF. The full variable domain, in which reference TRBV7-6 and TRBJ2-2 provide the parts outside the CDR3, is GAGVSQSPRYKVTKRGQDVALRCDPISGHVSLYWYRQALGQGPEFLTYFNYEAQQDKSGLPNDRFSAERPEGSISTLTIQRTEQRDSAMYRCASTQGATTGELFFGEGSRLTVL.

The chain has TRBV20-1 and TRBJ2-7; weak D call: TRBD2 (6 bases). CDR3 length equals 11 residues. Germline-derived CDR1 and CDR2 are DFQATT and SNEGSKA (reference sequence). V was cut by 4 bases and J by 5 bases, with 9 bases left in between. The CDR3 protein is CSATGLNEQYF. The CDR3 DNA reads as TGCAGTGCTACCGGACTAAACGAGCAGTACTTC.

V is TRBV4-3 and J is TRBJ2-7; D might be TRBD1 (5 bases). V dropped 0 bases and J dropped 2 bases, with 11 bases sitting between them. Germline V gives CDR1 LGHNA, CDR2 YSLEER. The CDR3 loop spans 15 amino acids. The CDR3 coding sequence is TGCGCCAGCAGCCAAGATAGGTACAGGACCTACGAGCAGTACTTC. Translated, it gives CASSQDRYRTYEQYF.

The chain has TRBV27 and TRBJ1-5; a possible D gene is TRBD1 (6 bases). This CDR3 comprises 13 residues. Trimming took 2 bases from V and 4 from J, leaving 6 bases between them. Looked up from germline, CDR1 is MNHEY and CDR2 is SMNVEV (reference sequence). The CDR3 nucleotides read TGTGCCAGCAGTTTAGACAGGAATCAGCCCCAGCATTTT. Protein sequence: CASSLDRNQPQHF.

In DNA, the CDR3 is TGCGCCAGCAGTACCGGGACAGGGGCCTACGAGCAGTACTTC. It encodes CASSTGTGAYEQYF. This rearrangement joins TRBV5-1 to TRBJ2-7; the match to TRBD1 covers 10 bases. The CDR3 contains 14 residues. Germline CDR1 and CDR2: SGHRS and YFSETQ. J gave up 2 bases and V 5 bases, and 4 bases lay outside the gene matches.

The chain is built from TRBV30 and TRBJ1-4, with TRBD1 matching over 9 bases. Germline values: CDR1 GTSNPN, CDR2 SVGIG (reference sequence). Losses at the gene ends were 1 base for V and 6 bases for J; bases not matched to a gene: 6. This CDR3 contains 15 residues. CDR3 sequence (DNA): TGTGCCTGGAGTGGGGACAGGGTATTGGATGAAAAACTGTTTTTT. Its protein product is CAWSGDRVLDEKLFF.

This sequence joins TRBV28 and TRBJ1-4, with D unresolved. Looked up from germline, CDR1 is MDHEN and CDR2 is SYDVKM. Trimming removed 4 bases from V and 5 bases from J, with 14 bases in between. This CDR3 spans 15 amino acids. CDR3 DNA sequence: TGTGCCAGCAGTTCAGGTTCTGCGGGGAATGAAAAACTGTTTTTT. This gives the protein CASSSGSAGNEKLFF. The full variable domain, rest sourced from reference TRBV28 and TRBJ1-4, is DVKVTQSSRYLVKRTGEKVFLECVQDMDHENMFWYRQDPGLGLRLIYFSYDVKMKEKGDIPEGYSVSREKKERFSLILESASTNQTSMYLCASSSGSAGNEKLFFGSGTQLSVL.

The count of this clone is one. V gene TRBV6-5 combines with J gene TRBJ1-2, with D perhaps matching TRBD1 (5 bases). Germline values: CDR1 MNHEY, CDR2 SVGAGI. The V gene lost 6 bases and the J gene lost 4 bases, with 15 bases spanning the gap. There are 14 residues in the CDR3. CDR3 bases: TGTGCCAGCAGAGAATTGACAGTGTCCTATGGCTACACCTTC. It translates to CASRELTVSYGYTF.

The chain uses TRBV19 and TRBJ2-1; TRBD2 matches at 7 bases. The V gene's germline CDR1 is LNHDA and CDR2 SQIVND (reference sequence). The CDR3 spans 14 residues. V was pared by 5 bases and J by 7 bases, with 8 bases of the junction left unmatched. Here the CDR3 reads CASSGEGGRNEQFF. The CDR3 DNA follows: TGTGCCAGTAGTGGGGAGGGAGGTAGAAATGAGCAGTTCTTC. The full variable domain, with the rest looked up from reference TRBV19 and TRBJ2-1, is DGGITQSPKYLFRKEGQNVTLSCEQNLNHDAMYWYRQDPGQGLRLIYYSQIVNDFQKGDIAEGYSVSREKKESFPLTVTSAQKNPTAFYLCASSGEGGRNEQFFGPGTRLTVL.

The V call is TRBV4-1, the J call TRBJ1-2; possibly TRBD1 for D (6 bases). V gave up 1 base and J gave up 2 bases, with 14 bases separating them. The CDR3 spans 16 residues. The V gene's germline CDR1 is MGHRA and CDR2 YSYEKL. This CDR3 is CASSQAVDRSNYGYTF. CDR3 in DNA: TGCGCCAGCAGCCAAGCCGTAGACAGGTCAAACTATGGCTACACCTTC.

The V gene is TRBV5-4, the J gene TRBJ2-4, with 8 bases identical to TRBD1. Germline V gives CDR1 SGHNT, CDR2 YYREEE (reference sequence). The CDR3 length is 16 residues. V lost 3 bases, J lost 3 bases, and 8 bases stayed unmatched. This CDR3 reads CASSSGGARDKNIQYF. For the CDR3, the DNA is TGTGCCAGCAGCTCAGGGGGCGCTAGGGACAAAAACATTCAGTACTTC.

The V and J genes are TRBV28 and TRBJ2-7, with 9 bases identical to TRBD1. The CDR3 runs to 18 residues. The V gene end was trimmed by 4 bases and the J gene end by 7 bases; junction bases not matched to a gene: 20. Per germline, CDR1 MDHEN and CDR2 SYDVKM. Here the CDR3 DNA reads TGTGCCAGCAGTTCCCACGTTGCGTCGAGACAGGGGGATTGGGAGCAGTACTTC. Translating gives CASSSHVASRQGDWEQYF.